Listed below are T cell receptor beta chains from one sample, sequenced in a study of long-term antiretroviral therapy in people with HIV. This table comes from immunoSEQ multiplex PCR, and its TCRdb copy is limited to in-frame clones, with some not included. The table records about 28,000 clones, more than 80% of them present only once. The source was unsorted PBMCs, collected 0.3 years after starting antiretroviral therapy. The receptors were sampled from a middle-aged man with HIV. Each CDR3 is given without its conserved first and last residue.

V	J	CDR3
TRBV6-5	TRBJ1-1	ASSYGRANTEAF
TRBV4-3	TRBJ2-3	ASSQDGLSQGGERTDTQY
TRBV5-5	TRBJ2-5	ASSGAGGPQGTQY
TRBV18	TRBJ2-7	ASSPPAQGEQY
TRBV2	TRBJ1-4	ASRRRQGANEKLF
TRBV30	TRBJ2-3	AWSVLRTSAPDTQY
TRBV4-2	TRBJ1-2	ASSQSQGNYGYT
TRBV18	TRBJ1-4	ASSQTGGNEKLF
TRBV28	TRBJ2-3	ASRKDSPGTDTQY
TRBV5-1	TRBJ2-3	ASSSGLLDTDTQY
TRBV7-9	TRBJ1-5	ASSLGGYSNQPQH
TRBV29-1	TRBJ2-2	SVQATGELF
TRBV1	TRBJ1-6	TSSRSLKGRKGRMSSYNSPLH
TRBV2	TRBJ1-3	ASSGAGPTSGNTIY
TRBV19	TRBJ1-4	ASSITRSEKLF
TRBV28	TRBJ2-3	ASSFSRTSGGHTDTQY
TRBV20-1	TRBJ1-3	SPSPRDTIY
TRBV6-5	TRBJ2-7	ASRYTGRSSYEQY
TRBV6-1	TRBJ2-5	ASKRAEGSETQY
TRBV28	TRBJ2-1	ASGLSGSYNEQF
TRBV14	TRBJ2-7	ASSLRDYNYEQY
TRBV18	TRBJ1-3	ASSPRTDNSGNTIY
TRBV19	TRBJ2-1	ASSRLAIASYNEQF
TRBV4-3	TRBJ1-4	ASSQTTGDVEKLF
TRBV6-6	TRBJ2-1	ASSYSAGPSYNEQF
TRBV19	TRBJ2-2	ASLSGDRVTGELF
TRBV9	TRBJ1-1	ASSVVREGTTEAF
TRBV6-5	TRBJ1-5	ASSSWGSNQPQH
TRBV5-1	TRBJ2-5	ASSLVQSPLETQY
TRBV7-9	TRBJ2-7	ASSLASTGPADYEQY
TRBV7-8	TRBJ1-2	ASSPDRTNYGYT
TRBV4-3	TRBJ1-2	ASSQGVSGYYGYT